These T cell receptor beta chains were read from a single sample in a study of T-cell memory formation after mild COVID-19. TCRdb analysed the 5' RACE reads with MiXCR anew, one entry per CDR3 protein. Among under 50,000 distinct CDR3 sequences listed, 7.5% to 10% were seen once. Sequenced material: PBMCs or a T cell subset sorted from them (not recorded which). The receptor source for this set is an adult woman who had mild COVID-19 (a few samples of this study predate the infection). Cell type and time point are not known. CDR3s leave out the opening cysteine and the closing phenylalanine or tryptophan. The D gene is left open where the match is weak.

>TRBJ2-1|TRBV24-1|-
ATSDWQSSYNEQF
>TRBJ2-1|TRBV7-2|-
ASSFYFSTNYNEQF
>TRBJ2-1|TRBV7-2|TRBD2
ASSPGQSRGVGNEQF
>TRBJ2-2|TRBV5-1|-
ASSLTRSGGELF
>TRBJ2-5|TRBV20-1|TRBD2
SARGWETSGGETQY
>TRBJ1-1|TRBV6-2/TRBV6-3|-
ASSYGVSDEAF
>TRBJ2-1|TRBV5-1|-
ASSLSLSGDSEQF
>TRBJ1-2|TRBV29-1|-
SVNAGYGYT
>TRBJ2-5|TRBV5-6|-
ASSPGLETQY
>TRBJ2-5|TRBV5-1|-
ASSLDVSRQETQY
>TRBJ1-5|TRBV6-2/TRBV6-3|TRBD1
ASRPGGAPSGNQPQH
>TRBJ2-3|TRBV24-1|-
ATSDLRLGSTQY
>TRBJ2-7|TRBV6-5|TRBD1
ASSLGTGRSYEQY
>TRBJ1-1|TRBV6-1|-
ASSRLTGNTEAF
>TRBJ1-2|TRBV7-9|TRBD1
ASSQGQSYGYT
>TRBJ2-3|TRBV2|-
ASTEGYGSGEPDTQY
>TRBJ2-1|TRBV7-3|TRBD1
ASSSSQGVYNEQF
>TRBJ2-5|TRBV7-6|-
ASSSGLNRVQETQY
>TRBJ2-3|TRBV20-1|TRBD2
SARKLGSSGGLDTQY
>TRBJ2-1|TRBV24-1|TRBD1
ATSDLSRGEQF
>TRBJ2-5|TRBV3-1|-
ASSTPRASAETQY
>TRBJ2-1|TRBV10-3|TRBD2
AIMGASGNNEQF
>TRBJ2-1|TRBV9|-
ASSVGTQLDDNEQF
>TRBJ2-3|TRBV4-2|TRBD2
ASQREASYTDTQY
>TRBJ1-2|TRBV6-6|TRBD1
ASSGLPLDRGNYGYT
>TRBJ2-2|TRBV7-3|TRBD1
ASSLRGQAGKSMAGELF
>TRBJ2-1|TRBV5-5|-
ASSFITGKNNEQF
>TRBJ2-3|TRBV24-1|-
ATSDRGRGSTDTQY
>TRBJ1-6|TRBV27|-
ASSLSEQLYNSPLH
>TRBJ2-7|TRBV7-2|-
ASSSQGGGYEQY
>TRBJ2-3|TRBV5-1|TRBD2
ASSLGAASGSTDTQY
>TRBJ2-3|TRBV11-1|TRBD2
ASSERGGPDTQY
>TRBJ2-7|TRBV11-2|-
ASSPSQGTYEQY
>TRBJ2-7|TRBV30|-
AWQRSYEQY
>TRBJ2-2|TRBV5-4|-
ASSLNRANTGELF
>TRBJ1-4|TRBV5-1|-
ASSMTVPRGEKLF
>TRBJ1-1|TRBV7-8|-
ASSPRHIGTEAF
>TRBJ2-7|TRBV12-3/TRBV12-4|TRBD1
ASSDRDRASYEQY
>TRBJ2-3|TRBV5-1|-
ASSLEWGADTQY
>TRBJ2-6|TRBV30|-
AWSPHTSGANVLT
>TRBJ2-5|TRBV9|-
ASSVGGRSFQETQY
>TRBJ2-1|TRBV24-1|TRBD1
ALGAGGTDEQF
>TRBJ1-2|TRBV20-1|-
SPRGDSYT
>TRBJ1-1|TRBV3-1|-
ASSLTTKNTEAF
>TRBJ1-5|TRBV12-3/TRBV12-4|-
ASSSGYQPQH
>TRBJ2-7|TRBV20-1|TRBD1
SANPGQAAYEQY
>TRBJ2-3|TRBV7-2|TRBD2
ASSQTSSTDTQY
>TRBJ2-1|TRBV7-6|-
ASSLRGSYNEQF
>TRBJ1-5|TRBV24-1|-
ATSLQGNQPQH
>TRBJ2-7|TRBV7-2|-
ASSLARQYEQY
>TRBJ1-1|TRBV3-1|-
ASAARLNTEAF
>TRBJ1-5|TRBV20-1|-
SARTQPLGILDLEGQPQH
>TRBJ2-1|TRBV20-1|-
SASRRWEQF